Following are 9 T cell receptor beta chains from one sample sequenced in a study of vaccination and CD4 T cells after COVID-19. The treatment is: roughly ten-day PBMC culture with coronavirus spike peptide pools or control peptides (ViraFEST assay). Cultured CD4+ T cell DNA underwent sequencing with the Oncomine TCR Beta short-read assay. TCRdb recomputed calls from the PCR reads with MiXCR, one row per CDR3 protein. The sample has about 12,000 distinct CDR3 sequences; roughly 79% are singletons. Antigen specificity for these receptors is unknown. The sequencing input was CD4+ T cells from blood, cultured in vitro. The source of these receptors is a human donor who had recovered from COVID-19.

This clonotype rates as large. The chain carries TRBV20-1 and TRBJ1-1; D is unclear. The CDR3 spans 14 residues. In germline, CDR1 is DFQATT, CDR2 SNEGSKA (reference sequence). The V end lost 1 base, the J end lost 4 bases, and 13 bases lay between the germline ends. The CDR3 coding sequence is TGCAGTGCTAGAGTCCAACAAGGGCCCACTGAAGCTTTCTTT. Its translation is CSARVQQGPTEAFF.

V is TRBV20-1 and J is TRBJ1-3; D not resolved. V was trimmed by 4 bases and J by 0 bases, leaving 7 bases between them. This CDR3 spans 13 amino acids. CDR1 and CDR2 (germline): DFQATT, SNEGSKA (reference sequence). CDR3 DNA sequence: TGCAGTGCTACCCGCTACTCTGGAAACACCATATATTTT. Translated: CSATRYSGNTIYF.

As for this clonotype: Relative to the germline gene, one junction end is altered; a read error may explain this. This chain connects TRBV6-2 or TRBV6-3 to TRBJ1-2; 7 bases agree with TRBD1. The CDR3 is made up of 14 amino acids. Germline loops: CDR1 MNHEY, CDR2 SVGEGT. In DNA form, the CDR3 reads TGTGCCAGCAGTTACGCCCCAGGATCGACAGGGTTCATTTTC. Translating it yields CASSYAPGSTGFIF.

The CDR3, as DNA: TGTGCCAGTAGTGACAGGCCCCGACAGGTGAACTATGGCTACACCTTC. Translation gives CASSDRPRQVNYGYTF. The rearrangement joins TRBV19 to TRBJ1-2; the D gene is possibly TRBD1 (6 bases). This CDR3 spans 16 amino acids. From germline, CDR1 is LNHDA and CDR2 SQIVND (reference sequence). Trimming stripped 5 bases from V and 2 bases from J, with 18 bases between.

This clonotype was seen only a few times. The chain has TRBV28 and TRBJ1-5; D is unclear. From germline, CDR1 is MDHEN and CDR2 SYDVKM. V was clipped by 6 bases and J by 2 bases, with 8 bases between them. The CDR3 loop spans 13 amino acids. The CDR3 region is CASRMRGNQPQHF. The CDR3 nucleotides read TGTGCCAGCAGAATGCGGGGCAATCAGCCCCAGCATTTT.

The chain couples TRBV15 to TRBJ1-2, with D maybe TRBD1 (5 bases). The CDR3 has 14 residues. In germline, CDR1 is LNHNV, CDR2 YYDKDF (reference sequence). V was cut by 0 bases and J by 8 bases, with 13 bases left in between. The CDR3 is CATSRDSGIGGYTF. Written as DNA, the CDR3 is TGTGCCACCAGCAGAGATTCAGGGATTGGAGGCTACACCTTC.

This clonotype turned up a few times. The chain couples TRBV7-2 to TRBJ1-2; D call uncertain. With 0 bases removed from V and 7 bases from J, the gap between germline ends came to 9 bases. CDR3 length equals 13 residues. Per germline, CDR1 SGHTA and CDR2 FQGNSA. CDR3 in DNA: TGTGCCAGCAGCTTAGCGCGTGAACTTGGCTACACCTTC. Protein: CASSLARELGYTF. The variable domain in full, completed from reference TRBV7-2 and TRBJ1-2, reads GAGVSQSPSNKVTEKGKDVELRCDPISGHTALYWYRQSLGQGLEFLIYFQGNSAPDKSGLPSDRFSAERTGGSVSTLTIQRTQQEDSAVYLCASSLARELGYTFGSGTRLTVV.

This clonotype appeared once. V usage is TRBV6-1 and J usage is TRBJ1-2; D uncertain. V was clipped by 4 bases and J by 3 bases, with 9 bases between them. CDR3 length equals 13 residues. The germline CDR1 and CDR2 sequences are MNHNS and SASEGT. The CDR3 region is CASSGQPYYGYTF. The CDR3 DNA is TGTGCCAGCAGTGGACAACCTTACTATGGCTACACCTTC.

The chain combines TRBV7-2 with TRBJ1-1; 9 bases align to TRBD1. The germline V gene has CDR1 SGHTA and CDR2 FQGNSA. The CDR3 extends over 14 amino acids. After removal of 3 bases from V and 3 bases from J, the junction contained 2 bases not matched to a gene. As DNA, the CDR3 is TGTGCCAGCAGCTTTGGACAGGGGTACACTGAAGCTTTCTTT. Translating it yields CASSFGQGYTEAFF. The whole variable domain, remainder taken from reference TRBV7-2 and TRBJ1-1, is GAGVSQSPSNKVTEKGKDVELRCDPISGHTALYWYRQSLGQGLEFLIYFQGNSAPDKSGLPSDRFSAERTGGSVSTLTIQRTQQEDSAVYLCASSFGQGYTEAFFGQGTRLTVV.